The TCR beta chain described here comes from a study of T cells in Graves' hyperthyroidism and ophthalmopathy. The overall study: Peripheral blood was drawn at first diagnosis, prior to all treatment. Study-level results: In the analysis, a 13 V-J model separated ophthalmopathy from stable hyperthyroidism.

Amplified TCR beta CDR3 regions came from RNA transcripts. First-round RT-PCR with HTBI primers amplified the TCR CDR3 region. TCRdb reanalysed the multiplex PCR reads using MiXCR and keeps one entry per CDR3 protein. Here the sample spans 90,000 to 120,000 distinct CDR3 sequences, 15% to 20% being singletons. Uncontrolled infection, other autoimmune disease, pregnancy or lactation led to exclusion. Fresh 10 ml peripheral blood yielded PBMCs. Ten or more counts support this clonotype. Its antigen is currently unknown. The CDR3 is 13 residues long. Germline loops: CDR1 DFQATT, CDR2 SNEGSKA (reference sequence). V lost 1 base to trimming and J lost 7 bases, with 13 bases between them.

The V gene is TRBV20-1, the J gene TRBJ1-1; D uncertain. This sequence was found in a woman between 50 and 59 years old with Graves' hyperthyroidism. The material sequenced was blood. CDR3 DNA: TGCAGTGCTAGAGGAGGGTCCTCGCTTGAAGCTTTCTTT. Translation: CSARGGSSLEAFF.